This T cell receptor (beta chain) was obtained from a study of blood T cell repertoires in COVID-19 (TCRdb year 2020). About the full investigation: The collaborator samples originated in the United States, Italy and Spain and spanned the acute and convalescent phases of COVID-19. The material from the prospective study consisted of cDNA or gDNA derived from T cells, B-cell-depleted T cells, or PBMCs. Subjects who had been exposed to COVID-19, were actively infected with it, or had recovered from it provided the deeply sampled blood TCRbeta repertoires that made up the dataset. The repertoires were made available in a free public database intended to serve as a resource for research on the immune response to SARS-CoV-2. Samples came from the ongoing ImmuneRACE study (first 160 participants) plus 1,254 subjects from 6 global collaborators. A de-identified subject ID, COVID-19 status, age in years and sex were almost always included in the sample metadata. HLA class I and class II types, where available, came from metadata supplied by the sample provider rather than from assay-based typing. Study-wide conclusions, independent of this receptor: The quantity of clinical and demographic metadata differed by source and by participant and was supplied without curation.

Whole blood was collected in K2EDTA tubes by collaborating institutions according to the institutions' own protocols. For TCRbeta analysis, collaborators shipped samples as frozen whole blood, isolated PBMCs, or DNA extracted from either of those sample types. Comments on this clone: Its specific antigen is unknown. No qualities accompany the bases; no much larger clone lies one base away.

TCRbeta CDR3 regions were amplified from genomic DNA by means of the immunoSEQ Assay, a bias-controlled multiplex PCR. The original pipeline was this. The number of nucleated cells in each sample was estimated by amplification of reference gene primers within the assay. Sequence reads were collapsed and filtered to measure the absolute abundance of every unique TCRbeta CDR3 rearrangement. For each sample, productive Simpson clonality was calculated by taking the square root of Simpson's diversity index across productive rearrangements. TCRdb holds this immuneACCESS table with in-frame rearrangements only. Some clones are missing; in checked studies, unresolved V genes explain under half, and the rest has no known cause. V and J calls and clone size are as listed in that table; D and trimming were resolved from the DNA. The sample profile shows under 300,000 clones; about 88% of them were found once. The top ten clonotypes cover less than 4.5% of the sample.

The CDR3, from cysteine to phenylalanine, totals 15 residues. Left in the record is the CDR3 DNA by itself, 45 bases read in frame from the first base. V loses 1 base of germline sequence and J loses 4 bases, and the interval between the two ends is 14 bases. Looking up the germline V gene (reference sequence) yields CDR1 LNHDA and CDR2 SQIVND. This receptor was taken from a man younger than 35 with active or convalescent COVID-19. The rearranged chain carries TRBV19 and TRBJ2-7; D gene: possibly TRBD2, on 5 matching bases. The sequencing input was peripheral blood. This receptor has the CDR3 CASSIGPGMGYEQYF. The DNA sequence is TGTGCCAGTAGTATAGGCCCGGGAATGGGGTACGAGCAGTACTTC.